This TCR beta chain emerged from a study of CD8 T cells in ankylosing spondylitis. This clonotype was detected ten times or more. The CDR3 contains 16 residues. The germline V gene has CDR1 SGDLS and CDR2 YYNGEE. The trim removed 3 bases at V and 5 bases at J, leaving 11 bases unmatched. One entry per CDR3 protein results from TCRdb running MiXCR on the 5' RACE reads. The sample carries 25,000 to 35,000 distinct CDR3 sequences, about 5.1% recorded once. This clonotype originated in a female donor with ankylosing spondylitis or in good health (not recorded which). The chain uses TRBV9 and TRBJ1-1; 9 bases align to TRBD1. The sequenced material came from blood, either unsorted or a sorted T cell fraction (not recorded which). DNA for the CDR3: TGTGCCAGCAGCGGGGGAGCGGACAGGGGTTGGACTGAAGCTTTCTTT. Amino acids: CASSGGADRGWTEAFF.